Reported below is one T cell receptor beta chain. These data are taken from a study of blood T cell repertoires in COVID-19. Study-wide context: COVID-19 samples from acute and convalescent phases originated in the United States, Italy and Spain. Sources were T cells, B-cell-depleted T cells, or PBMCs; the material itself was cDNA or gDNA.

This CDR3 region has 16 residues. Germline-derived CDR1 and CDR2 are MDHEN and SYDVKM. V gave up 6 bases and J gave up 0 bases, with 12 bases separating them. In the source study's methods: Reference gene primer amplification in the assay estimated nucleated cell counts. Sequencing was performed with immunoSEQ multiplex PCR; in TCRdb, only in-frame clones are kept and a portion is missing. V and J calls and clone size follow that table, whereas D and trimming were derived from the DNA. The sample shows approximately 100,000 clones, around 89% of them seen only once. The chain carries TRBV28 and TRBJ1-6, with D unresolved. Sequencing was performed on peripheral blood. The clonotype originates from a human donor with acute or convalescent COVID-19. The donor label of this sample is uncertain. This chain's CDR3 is CASRGGASSYNSPLHF. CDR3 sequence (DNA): TGTGCCAGCAGGGGAGGCGCAAGCTCCTATAATTCACCCCTCCACTTT.